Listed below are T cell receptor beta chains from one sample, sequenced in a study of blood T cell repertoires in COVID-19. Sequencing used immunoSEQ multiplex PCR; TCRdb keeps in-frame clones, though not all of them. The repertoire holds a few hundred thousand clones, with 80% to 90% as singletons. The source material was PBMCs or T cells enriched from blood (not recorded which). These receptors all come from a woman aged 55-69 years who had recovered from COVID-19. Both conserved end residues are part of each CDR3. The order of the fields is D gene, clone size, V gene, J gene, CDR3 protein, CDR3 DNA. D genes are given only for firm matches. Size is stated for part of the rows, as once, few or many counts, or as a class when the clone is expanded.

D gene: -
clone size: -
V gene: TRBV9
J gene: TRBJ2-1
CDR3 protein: CASSLRTAYNEQFF
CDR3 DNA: TGTGCCAGCAGCTTACGGACAGCCTACAATGAGCAGTTCTTC

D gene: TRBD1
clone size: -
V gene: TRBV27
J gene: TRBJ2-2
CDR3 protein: CASGQGNTGELFF
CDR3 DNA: TGTGCCAGCGGACAGGGGAACACCGGGGAGCTGTTTTTT

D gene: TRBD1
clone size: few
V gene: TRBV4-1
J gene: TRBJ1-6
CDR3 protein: CASSQDWTGNSYNSPLHF
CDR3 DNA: TGCGCCAGCAGCCAAGATTGGACAGGGAACTCCTATAATTCACCCCTCCACTTT

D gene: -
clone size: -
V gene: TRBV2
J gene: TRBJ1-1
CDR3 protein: CASSEASYNSGAEAFF
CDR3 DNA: TGTGCCAGCAGTGAAGCCTCCTACAATTCAGGGGCTGAAGCTTTCTTT

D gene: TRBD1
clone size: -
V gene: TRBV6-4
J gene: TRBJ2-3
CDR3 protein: CASSRTGPSGTDTQYF
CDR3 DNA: TGTGCCAGCAGTCGGACAGGACCCTCTGGCACAGATACGCAGTATTTT

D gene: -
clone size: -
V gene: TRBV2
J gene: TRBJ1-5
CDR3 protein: CASSAFQVDNQPQHF
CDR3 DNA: TGTGCCAGCAGTGCGTTCCAGGTCGACAATCAGCCCCAGCATTTT

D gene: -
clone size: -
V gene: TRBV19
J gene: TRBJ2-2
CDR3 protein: CASTGMGNTGELFF
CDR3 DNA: TGTGCCAGTACAGGGATGGGTAACACCGGGGAGCTGTTTTTT

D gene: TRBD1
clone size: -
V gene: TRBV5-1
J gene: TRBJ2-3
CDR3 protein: CASSLGTGVRFLTDTQYF
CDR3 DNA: TGCGCCAGCAGCTTGGGGACAGGGGTCCGTTTCCTCACAGATACGCAGTATTTT

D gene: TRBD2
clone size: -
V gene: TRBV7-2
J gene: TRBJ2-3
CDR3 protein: CASSFRSGGSSSTDTQYF
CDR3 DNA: TGTGCCAGCAGCTTCCGTAGCGGGGGGTCCTCTAGCACAGATACGCAGTATTTT

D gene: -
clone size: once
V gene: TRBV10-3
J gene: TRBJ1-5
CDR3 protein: CAISESKGRAGNQPQHF
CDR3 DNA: TGTGCCATCAGTGAGTCGAAAGGGAGGGCTGGCAATCAGCCCCAGCATTTT

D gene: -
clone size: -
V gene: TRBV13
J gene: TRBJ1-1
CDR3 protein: CASSQTGTEAFF
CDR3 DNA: TGTGCCAGCAGTCAAACAGGCACTGAAGCTTTCTTT

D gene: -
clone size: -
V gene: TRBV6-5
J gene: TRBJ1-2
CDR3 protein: CASSYSLGAHGYTF
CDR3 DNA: TGTGCCAGCAGTTACTCGCTGGGGGCGCACGGCTACACCTTC

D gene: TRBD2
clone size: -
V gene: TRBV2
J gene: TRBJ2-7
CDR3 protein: CASNRGGLPRDEQYF
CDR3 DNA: TGTGCCAGCAACCGGGGGGGCCTTCCACGGGACGAGCAGTACTTC